This TCR beta chain derives from a study of vaccination effects on CD4 cells after COVID-19. Study information: Vaccine administered to participants consisted of two doses of either BNT162b2 or mRNA-1273.

Measured with immunoSEQ multiplex PCR; TCRdb has only the in-frame clones, and not every one. The sample carries 20,000 to 30,000 clones, approximately 64% recorded once. Antigen-specific CD4+ T cells were expanded with viral peptide pools in the ViraFEST assay before sequencing. The culture ran for 10 days, and then CD4+ T cells were isolated. Vaccine recipients, nucleocapsid antibody negative, had no prior SARS-CoV-2 infection. General study findings and limits: Marked clonal contraction of infection- and vaccine-induced clones was seen late after vaccination.

With respect to this clone: Its cognate antigen is unknown.

The TCR sequence derives from a human donor who received a COVID-19 vaccine. Sequencing used CD4+ T cells from PBMCs cultured with HCoV-OC43 spike peptides, obtained before COVID-19 vaccination. The sample's subset: HCoV-OC43 spike overlapping peptide pool stimulation.

Written as DNA, the CDR3 is TGTGCCAGCTCACCCCGGCTCGTGACAGGGGGTACGGAGACCCAGTACTTC. Translation: CASSPRLVTGGTETQYF. This chain joins TRBV18 and TRBJ2-5; 9 bases agree with TRBD1. Germline CDR1 and CDR2: KGHSH and LQKENI. The CDR3 spans 17 residues. Trimming took 3 bases from V and 5 from J; bases not matched to a gene: 13.